These 21 T cell receptor beta chains were all obtained from the same sample, sequenced in a study of identical twins. TCRdb reprocessed the 5' RACE reads via MiXCR and lists one record per CDR3 protein. The sample shows a few hundred thousand distinct CDR3 sequences, around 8.3% of them seen only once. Separately, the same data were catalogued under a study of yellow fever vaccine responses in identical twins.

The sample consisted of CD8+ T cells sorted from blood. These receptors came from a woman younger than 35 in good health.

The chain is built from TRBV7-9 and TRBJ2-3; D remains ambiguous. The CDR3 runs to 12 residues. Germline assignment: CDR1 SEHNR and CDR2 FQNEAQ (reference sequence). Trimming took off 11 bases at V and 3 bases at J, with 12 bases between the two ends. CDR3 protein: CASTPWTDTQYF. DNA of the CDR3: TGTGCCTCGACTCCTTGGACAGATACGCAGTATTTT. The complete variable domain, with remaining parts taken from reference TRBV7-9 and TRBJ2-3, reads DTGVSQNPRHKITKRGQNVTFRCDPISEHNRLYWYRQTLGQGPEFLTYFQNEAQLEKSRLLSDRFSAERPKGSFSTLEIQRTEQGDSAMYLCASTPWTDTQYFGPGTRLTVL.

This clonotype appeared a few times. The V gene is TRBV7-9, the J gene TRBJ2-7, with 9 nucleotides matching TRBD1. V shed 5 bases and J 1 base; nucleotides not matched to a gene: 3. The CDR3 covers 14 residues. CDR1 and CDR2 (germline): SEHNR, FQNEAQ (reference sequence). CDR3 protein: CASSGQGLSYEQYF. The CDR3 coding sequence is TGTGCCAGCAGCGGACAGGGGCTGTCCTACGAGCAGTACTTC.

Ten or more counts support this clonotype. This sequence joins TRBV2 and TRBJ2-7, with TRBD1 as a possible D gene (6 bases). Trimming cost V 4 bases and J 2 bases, with 12 bases left between them. This CDR3 spans 14 amino acids. CDR1 and CDR2 from the germline V gene are SNHLY and FYNNEI. CDR3 loop: CASSGTVATYEQYF. CDR3 coding DNA: TGTGCCAGCAGTGGGACAGTAGCAACCTACGAGCAGTACTTC.

The genes are TRBV2 and TRBJ2-1; TRBD2 might be the D (5 bases). The germline gives CDR1 SNHLY, CDR2 FYNNEI. The CDR3 has 16 residues. The germline V and J ends were trimmed by 7 bases and 9 bases, with 25 bases remaining between them. DNA for the CDR3: TGTGCCAGCACCCACGTCGGGGAGTTTGCTTTCGGTGAGCAGTTCTTC. Its protein product is CASTHVGEFAFGEQFF.

This clonotype was picked up a small number of times. The chain joins TRBV7-2 to TRBJ2-7; D assignment may be TRBD1 or TRBD2 (5 bases each). The CDR3 loop spans 15 amino acids. Per germline, CDR1 SGHTA and CDR2 FQGNSA. Between the trimmed V and J ends, which lost 4 bases and 0 bases, there was a span of 13 bases. CDR3 amino acids: CASSSETDYSYEQYF. The CDR3 region has the DNA TGTGCCAGCAGCTCAGAGACAGACTACTCCTACGAGCAGTACTTC.

This clonotype was observed a few times. The chain links TRBV10-3 to TRBJ2-5; D not certain. V gave up 0 bases and J gave up 5 bases, with 16 bases separating them. CDR3 length equals 16 residues. Per the germline V gene, CDR1 is ENHRY and CDR2 is SYGVKD. For the CDR3, the DNA is TGTGCCATCAGTGAGTCTGTGGGTCCTACCCGGGAGACCCAGTACTTC. Translated: CAISESVGPTRETQYF.

This clonotype has ten or more counts. The chain recombines TRBV7-2 with TRBJ1-1; no reliable D call. The V end was cut by 4 bases, the J end by 7 bases, with 13 bases between. The CDR3 extends over 13 amino acids. The germline V gene encodes CDR1 SGHTA and CDR2 FQGNSA. CDR3 residues: CASSSTRYDEAFF. The CDR3 coding sequence is TGTGCCAGCAGCTCTACCCGATACGATGAAGCTTTCTTT.

This chain links TRBV24-1 with TRBJ2-1, with TRBD2 as a possible D gene (6 bases). The germline CDR1 and CDR2 sequences are KGHDR and SFDVKD. The ends were cut back, 0 bases at V and 5 bases at J, with 7 bases in the middle. This CDR3 has 14 residues. CDR3 nucleotides: TGTGCCACCAGTGATTTGAGGGAGGACAATGAGCAGTTCTTC. The encoded protein is CATSDLREDNEQFF.

The sample holds many counts of this clonotype. Here the CDR3 DNA reads TGTGCCAGCAGACGGACAGCGGCGGGACAAGAGACCCAGTACTTC. Translation gives CASRRTAAGQETQYF. The rearrangement links TRBV12-3 or TRBV12-4 to TRBJ2-5, with D perhaps being TRBD1 or TRBD2 (6 bases each). The CDR3 extends over 15 amino acids. Trimming left V 6 bases short and J 2 bases short, with 16 bases between.

This clonotype has only a few counts. This chain connects TRBV3-1 to TRBJ2-7; possible D gene TRBD1, 7 bases. Germline values: CDR1 LGHDT, CDR2 YNNKEL (reference sequence). This CDR3 is built from 19 residues. V lost 6 bases to trimming and J lost 2 bases, with 29 bases between them. The CDR3: CASSFLVGSRAGGPYEQYF. The DNA of the CDR3 is TGTGCCAGCAGTTTTCTGGTAGGGTCCAGGGCAGGGGGGCCCTACGAGCAGTACTTC.

The CDR3 reads CASSSEGAGEEQYF. The CDR3 DNA is TGTGCCAGCAGCTCCGAGGGGGCCGGTGAGGAGCAGTACTTC. The chain recombines TRBV7-3 with TRBJ2-7; 7 bases map to TRBD1. The CDR3 runs to 14 residues. Trimming cost V 4 bases and J 7 bases; bases outside gene matches: 10. CDR1 is SGHTA and CDR2 is FQGTGA in the germline V gene. The complete variable domain, with remaining parts taken from reference TRBV7-3 and TRBJ2-7, reads GAGVSQTPSNKVTEKGKYVELRCDPISGHTALYWYRQSLGQGPEFLIYFQGTGAADDSGLPNDRFFAVRPEGSVSTLKIQRTERGDSAVYLCASSSEGAGEEQYFGPGTRLTVT.

This clonotype appeared a few times. The chain combines TRBV27 with TRBJ2-7, with unresolved D. V was cut by 6 bases and J by 3 bases, with 15 bases left in between. This CDR3 is built from 14 residues. Germline CDR1 MNHEY, CDR2 SMNVEV (reference sequence). CDR3 coding DNA: TGTGCCAGCAGCATCGCCGCCTATCACTACGAGCAGTACTTC. Protein product: CASSIAAYHYEQYF.

This clonotype was counted many times. The chain links TRBV13 to TRBJ1-1; 8 bases line up with TRBD1. Germline loops: CDR1 PRHDT, CDR2 FYEKMQ (reference sequence). CDR3 length: 14 amino acids. The J segment lost 5 bases and the V segment lost 5 bases, leaving 7 bases of the junction unmatched. CDR3 region: CASSTQGVGTEAFF. The CDR3 DNA reads TGTGCCAGCAGCACACAGGGGGTGGGAACTGAAGCTTTCTTT.

This clonotype was detected only a few times. This rearrangement joins TRBV7-2 to TRBJ2-3, with D possibly matching TRBD2 (5 bases). The CDR3 covers 15 residues. V dropped 1 base and J dropped 2 bases, with 10 bases sitting between them. CDR1 is SGHTA and CDR2 is FQGNSA in the germline V gene. The CDR3 reads CASSLGEFPTDTQYF. The CDR3 DNA reads TGTGCCAGCAGCTTAGGGGAGTTCCCCACAGATACGCAGTATTTT.

This clonotype appeared many times. The chain couples TRBV11-1 to TRBJ2-1; 8 bases fit TRBD1. The CDR3 totals 18 residues. The junction had 12 bases not matched to a gene; V was cut back by 5 bases and J by 0 bases. The germline gives CDR1 SGHAT, CDR2 FQDESV (reference sequence). This CDR3 reads CASSRYLDRGPSYNEQFF. The CDR3, as DNA: TGTGCCAGCAGCCGTTACCTCGACAGGGGCCCCTCCTACAATGAGCAGTTCTTC.

The chain recombines TRBV7-6 with TRBJ1-5; D unclear. The CDR3 extends over 13 amino acids. Germline CDR1 and CDR2: SGHVS and FNYEAQ. V lost 2 bases to trimming and J lost 6 bases, with 8 bases between them. The CDR3 is CASSLSVGQPQHF. The DNA of the CDR3 is TGTGCCAGCAGCTTAAGTGTAGGTCAGCCCCAGCATTTT.

This clonotype was observed many times. The chain uses TRBV4-3 and TRBJ2-3, with D hard to call. The V end lost 3 bases, the J end lost 0 bases, and 7 bases lay between the germline ends. The CDR3 is 14 amino acids. The germline V gene has CDR1 LGHNA and CDR2 YSLEER. This chain's CDR3 is CASSQGSSTDTQYF. As DNA, the CDR3 is TGCGCCAGCAGCCAGGGCAGCAGCACAGATACGCAGTATTTT.

This clonotype was recorded a few times. The chain combines TRBV6-4 with TRBJ1-4, with D unclear. The germline V and J ends were trimmed by 0 bases and 0 bases, with 11 bases remaining between them. Germline CDR1 is MRHNA and CDR2 is SNTAGT. The CDR3 has 17 amino acids. CDR3: CASSDSIQHATNEKLFF. The CDR3 nucleotides are TGTGCCAGCAGTGACTCAATACAGCATGCAACTAATGAAAAACTGTTTTTT.

This clonotype appeared many times. V and J are TRBV7-9 and TRBJ2-1, with a tentative D call TRBD1 (6 bases). There are 13 residues in the CDR3. CDR1 SEHNR and CDR2 FQNEAQ come from the germline V gene (reference sequence). The V gene lost 2 bases and the J gene lost 12 bases, with 14 bases spanning the gap. CDR3 DNA: TGTGCCAGCAGCTTATGGGACAAAAAAGGGCAGTTCTTC. It encodes CASSLWDKKGQFF.

At least ten counts were recorded for this clonotype. The chain combines TRBV15 with TRBJ2-1; 9 bases are shared with TRBD2. Germline CDR1 reads LNHNV; CDR2 reads YYDKDF (reference sequence). Trimming cost V 0 bases and J 10 bases; bases outside gene matches: 4. The CDR3 totals 14 residues. The CDR3 loop is CATSRDALAGEQFF. CDR3 in DNA: TGTGCCACCAGCAGAGATGCCCTAGCGGGAGAGCAGTTCTTC.

CDR3 DNA sequence: TGTGCCAGCTCACCAGTGAAGGACGCCTACGAGCAGTACTTC. Amino acid sequence: CASSPVKDAYEQYF. V usage is TRBV18 and J usage is TRBJ2-7; D is unclear. The CDR3 length is 14 residues. Germline CDR1 and CDR2: KGHSH and LQKENI. V dropped 2 bases and J dropped 2 bases, with 10 bases sitting between them.